Presented here are 6 T cell receptor beta chains from one specimen sequenced in a study of hypomethylating agent response in myelodysplastic syndrome. The method was immunoSEQ multiplex PCR; TCRdb's version includes in-frame clones alone and lacks a portion of them. The table has about 5,700 clones, 83% seen once. The sequencing used bone marrow, collected before or after starting hypomethylating agent treatment for myelodysplastic syndrome (not recorded which). The receptor source for this set is a human donor with myelodysplastic syndrome.

The J gene is TRBJ2-3, the V gene TRBV10-3, with a weak D call TRBD2 (5 bases). Germline V gene data show CDR1 as ENHRY and CDR2 as SYGVKD. The CDR3 extends over 14 amino acids. Trimming pared 7 bases from V and 2 bases from J, leaving 13 bases between. CDR3 in amino acids: CAITGVSPTDTQYF. In nucleotides, the CDR3 is TGTGCCATCACCGGGGTTTCCCCCACAGATACGCAGTATTTT.

This chain joins TRBV5-1 and TRBJ2-7; D is unclear. With 0 bases removed from V and 5 bases from J, the gap between germline ends came to 12 bases. Per the germline V gene, CDR1 is SGHRS and CDR2 is YFSETQ. CDR3 size: 14 residues. DNA of the CDR3: TGCGCCAGCAGCTTGGCCAACGGACGGAACGAGCAGTACTTC. It codes for CASSLANGRNEQYF.

The chain carries TRBV5-6 and TRBJ2-7, with a possible D match to TRBD1 (5 bases). The CDR3 covers 18 residues. CDR1 SGHDT and CDR2 YYEEEE come from the germline V gene. V was shortened by 5 bases and J by 1 base, with 25 bases between the two germline ends. The CDR3 DNA is TGTGCCAGCAGTTATAAAATCCTCCGGACATTAACATCCTACGAGCAGTACTTC. Its translation: CASSYKILRTLTSYEQYF.

V is TRBV28 and J is TRBJ1-5; D unclear. Trimming shortened V by 3 bases and J by 4 bases, and 10 bases separated the two germline ends. Per germline, CDR1 MDHEN and CDR2 SYDVKM. The CDR3 length is 14 residues. CDR3 coding DNA: TGTGCCAGCAGTTTTCCAGGCCCTAATCAGCCCCAGCATTTT. It encodes CASSFPGPNQPQHF.

Only a few counts were recorded for this clone. The rearrangement uses TRBV10-2 and TRBJ2-6; no definite D call. With 4 bases removed from V and 0 bases from J, the gap between germline ends came to 7 bases. The germline V gene encodes CDR1 WSHSY and CDR2 SAAADI. The CDR3 runs 15 residues. The CDR3 region is CASSGTSSGANVLTF. The CDR3 DNA reads as TGCGCCAGCAGTGGGACCTCCTCTGGGGCCAACGTCCTGACTTTC.

This chain links TRBV6-6 with TRBJ2-1; TRBD1 or TRBD2 may be the D gene (5 bases each). CDR3 length: 15 amino acids. The germline CDR1 and CDR2 sequences are MNHNY and SVGAGI (reference sequence). Trimming pared 6 bases from V and 7 bases from J, leaving 19 bases between. CDR3: CASRTITGTGNEQFF. In DNA form, the CDR3 reads TGTGCCAGCAGGACAATTACGGGGACCGGAAATGAGCAGTTCTTC.